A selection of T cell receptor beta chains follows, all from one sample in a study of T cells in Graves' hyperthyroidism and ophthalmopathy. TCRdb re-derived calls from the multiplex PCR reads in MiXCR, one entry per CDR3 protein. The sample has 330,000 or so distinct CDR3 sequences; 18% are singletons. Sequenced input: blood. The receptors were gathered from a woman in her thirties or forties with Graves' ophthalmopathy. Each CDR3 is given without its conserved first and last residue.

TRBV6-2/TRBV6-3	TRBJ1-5	ASSLTGNVFQPQH
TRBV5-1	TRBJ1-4	ASSLTGVRHEKLF
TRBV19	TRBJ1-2	ASKDVREGDGYT
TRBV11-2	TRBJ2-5	ASSLGPVETQY
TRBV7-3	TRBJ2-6	ASSFTRLLGGSGANVLT
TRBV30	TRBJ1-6	AWSQGGYNSPLH
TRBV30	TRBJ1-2	AWSVGTGHGYT
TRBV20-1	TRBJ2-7	SARSPGIGY
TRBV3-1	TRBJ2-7	ASSQGSRREQY
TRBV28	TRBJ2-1	ATNRQGNNEQF
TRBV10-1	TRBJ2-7	ASRSGQGNEQY
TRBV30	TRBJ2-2	AWSVAGLASRELF
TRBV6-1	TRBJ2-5	ASSEAQGGGSARSETQY
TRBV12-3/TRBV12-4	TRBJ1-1	ASSLAWTVSNTEAF
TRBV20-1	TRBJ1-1	SASLQGAEEAF
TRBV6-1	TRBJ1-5	ASKGRGQPQH
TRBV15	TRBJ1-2	ATSRDRAARYGYT
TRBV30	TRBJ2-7	AWGETAAYEQY
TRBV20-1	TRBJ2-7	SARVGLADVSYEQY
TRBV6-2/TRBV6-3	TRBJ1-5	ASSSRVGTGGRSNQPQH
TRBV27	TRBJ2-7	ASSRSGTGGWEQY
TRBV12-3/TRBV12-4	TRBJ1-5	ASSPTGGSYSNQPQH
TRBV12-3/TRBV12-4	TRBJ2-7	ASSRESAGEQY
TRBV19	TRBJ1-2	ASTLDRVSGDGYT
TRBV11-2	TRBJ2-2	ASSPRVAGAPVTGELF
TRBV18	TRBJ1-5	ASSPLEQQPQH
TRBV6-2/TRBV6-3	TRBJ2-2	ASNLVSGELF
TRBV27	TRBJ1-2	ATRRGGYYGYT
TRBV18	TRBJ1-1	ASSLVPAGTEAF
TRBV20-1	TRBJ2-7	SAQPGGEQY
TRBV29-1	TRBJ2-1	SVEDPDRRSYNEQF
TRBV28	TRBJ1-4	ASSLFGIGKLF
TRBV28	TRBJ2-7	ASSFKLTPFGSSYEQY
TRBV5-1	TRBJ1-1	ASSLDRASNTEAF
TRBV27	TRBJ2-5	ASSFRVYGETQY
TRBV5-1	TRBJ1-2	ASSLGGKGDGYT
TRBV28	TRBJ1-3	ASSKVSGNTIY
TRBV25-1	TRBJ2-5	ASSVFRTGGKETRY
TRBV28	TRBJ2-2	ASSPPYGELF
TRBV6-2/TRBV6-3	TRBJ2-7	ASRGQGIAGETYEQY
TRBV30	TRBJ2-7	AWGAEYEQY
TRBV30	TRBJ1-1	AWSVGGQFPEAF
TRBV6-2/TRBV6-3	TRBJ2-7	ASRPTGSHYEQY
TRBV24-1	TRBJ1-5	ATSDPRRAEPQH
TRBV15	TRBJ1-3	ATSRDIQGAGNTIY
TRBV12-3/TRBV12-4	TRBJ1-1	ASSLGQGSSEAF
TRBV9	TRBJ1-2	ASGGSGYT
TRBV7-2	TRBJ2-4	ASRSGQGLSLAKNIQY
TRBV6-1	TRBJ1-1	ASSDPRLNTEAF